This TCR beta chain was sequenced for a study of blood T cell repertoires in COVID-19. Germline CDR1 and CDR2: SNHLY and FYNNEI. V was pared by 6 bases and J by 1 base, with 6 bases of the junction left unmatched. The CDR3 loop spans 15 amino acids. Data came from immunoSEQ multiplex PCR; TCRdb stores just in-frame clones and leaves some out. Seen here are over 250,000 clones, 75% to 90% observed once, and the top ten hold 6% to 8%. Sequencing used peripheral blood. This sequence was found in a woman aged 45-59 years with COVID-19, enrolled during active disease. The J gene is TRBJ1-5, the V gene TRBV2; 7 positions match TRBD1. The CDR3 sequence: CASRGQVTSNQPQHF. In nucleotides, the CDR3 is TGTGCCAGCAGAGGACAGGTAACGAGCAATCAGCCCCAGCATTTT.